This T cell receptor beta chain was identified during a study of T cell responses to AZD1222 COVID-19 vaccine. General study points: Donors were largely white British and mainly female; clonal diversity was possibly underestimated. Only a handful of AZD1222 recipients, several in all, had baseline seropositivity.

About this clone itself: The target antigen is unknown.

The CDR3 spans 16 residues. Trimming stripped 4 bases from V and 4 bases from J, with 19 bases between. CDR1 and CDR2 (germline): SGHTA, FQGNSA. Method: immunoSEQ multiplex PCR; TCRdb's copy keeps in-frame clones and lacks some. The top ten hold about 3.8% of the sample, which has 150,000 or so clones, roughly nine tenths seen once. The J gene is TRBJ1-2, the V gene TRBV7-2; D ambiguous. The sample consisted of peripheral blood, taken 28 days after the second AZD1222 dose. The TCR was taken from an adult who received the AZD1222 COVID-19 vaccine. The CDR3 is CASSSPAEFFRYGYTF. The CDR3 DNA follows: TGTGCCAGCAGCTCCCCGGCCGAATTCTTCCGCTATGGCTACACCTTC.